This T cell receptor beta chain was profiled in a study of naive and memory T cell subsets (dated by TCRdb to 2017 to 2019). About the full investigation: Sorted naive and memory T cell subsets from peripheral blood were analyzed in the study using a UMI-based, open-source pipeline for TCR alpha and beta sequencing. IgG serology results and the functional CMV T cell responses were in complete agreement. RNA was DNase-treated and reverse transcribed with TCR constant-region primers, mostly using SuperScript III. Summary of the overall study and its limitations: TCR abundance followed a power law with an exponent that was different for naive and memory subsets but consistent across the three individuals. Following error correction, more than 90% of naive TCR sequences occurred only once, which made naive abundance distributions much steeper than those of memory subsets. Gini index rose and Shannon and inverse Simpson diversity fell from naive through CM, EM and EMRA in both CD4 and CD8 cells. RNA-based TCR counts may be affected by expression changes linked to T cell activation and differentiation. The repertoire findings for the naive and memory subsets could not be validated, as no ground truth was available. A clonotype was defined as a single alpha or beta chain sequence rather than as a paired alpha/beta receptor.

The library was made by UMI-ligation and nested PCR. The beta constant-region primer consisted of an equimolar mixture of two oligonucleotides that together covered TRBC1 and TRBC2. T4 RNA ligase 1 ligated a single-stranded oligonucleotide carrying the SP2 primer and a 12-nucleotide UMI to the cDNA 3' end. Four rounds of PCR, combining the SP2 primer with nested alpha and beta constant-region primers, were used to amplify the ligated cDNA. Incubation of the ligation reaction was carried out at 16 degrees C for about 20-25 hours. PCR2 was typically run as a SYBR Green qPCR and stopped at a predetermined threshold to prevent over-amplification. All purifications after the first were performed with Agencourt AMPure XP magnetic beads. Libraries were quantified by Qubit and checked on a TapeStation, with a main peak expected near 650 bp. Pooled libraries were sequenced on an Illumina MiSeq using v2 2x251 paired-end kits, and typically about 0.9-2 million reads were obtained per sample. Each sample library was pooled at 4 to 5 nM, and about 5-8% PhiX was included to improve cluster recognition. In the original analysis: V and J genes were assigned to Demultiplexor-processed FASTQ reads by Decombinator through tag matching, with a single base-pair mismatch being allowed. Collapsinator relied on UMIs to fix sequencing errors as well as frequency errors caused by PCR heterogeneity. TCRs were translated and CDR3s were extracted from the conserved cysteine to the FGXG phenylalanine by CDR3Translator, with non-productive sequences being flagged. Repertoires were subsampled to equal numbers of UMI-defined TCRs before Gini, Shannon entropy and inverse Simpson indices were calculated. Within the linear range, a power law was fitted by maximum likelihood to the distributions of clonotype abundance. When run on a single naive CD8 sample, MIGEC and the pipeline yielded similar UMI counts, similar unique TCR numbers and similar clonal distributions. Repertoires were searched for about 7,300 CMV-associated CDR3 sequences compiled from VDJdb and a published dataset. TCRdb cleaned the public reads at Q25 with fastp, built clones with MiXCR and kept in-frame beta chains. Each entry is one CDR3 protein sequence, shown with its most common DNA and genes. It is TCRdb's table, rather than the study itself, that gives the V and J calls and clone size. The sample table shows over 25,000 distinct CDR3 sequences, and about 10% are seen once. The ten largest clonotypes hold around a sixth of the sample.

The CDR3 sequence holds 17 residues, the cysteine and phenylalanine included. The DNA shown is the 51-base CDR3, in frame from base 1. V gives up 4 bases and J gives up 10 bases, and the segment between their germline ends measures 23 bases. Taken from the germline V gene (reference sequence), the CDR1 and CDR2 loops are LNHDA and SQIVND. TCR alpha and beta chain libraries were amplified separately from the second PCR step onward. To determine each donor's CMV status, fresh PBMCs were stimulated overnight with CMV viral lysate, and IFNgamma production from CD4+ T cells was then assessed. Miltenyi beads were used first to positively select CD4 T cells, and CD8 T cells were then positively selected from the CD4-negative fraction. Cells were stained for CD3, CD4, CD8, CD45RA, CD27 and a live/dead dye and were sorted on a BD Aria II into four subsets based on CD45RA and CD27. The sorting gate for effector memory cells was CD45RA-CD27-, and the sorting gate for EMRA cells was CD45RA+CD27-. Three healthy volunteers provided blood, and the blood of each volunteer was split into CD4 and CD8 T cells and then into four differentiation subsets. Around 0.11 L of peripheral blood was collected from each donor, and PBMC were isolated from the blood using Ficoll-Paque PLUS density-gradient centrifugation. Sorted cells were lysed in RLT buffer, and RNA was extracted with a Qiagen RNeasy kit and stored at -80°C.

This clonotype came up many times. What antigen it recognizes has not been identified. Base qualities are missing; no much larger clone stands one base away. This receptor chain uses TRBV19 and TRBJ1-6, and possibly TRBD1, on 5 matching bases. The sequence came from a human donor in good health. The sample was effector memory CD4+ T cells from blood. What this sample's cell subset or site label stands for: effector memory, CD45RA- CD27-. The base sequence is TGTGCCAGTAGTACAAAGGGGCGGGGGACCCCTACCTCACCCCTCCACTTT. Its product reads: CASSTKGRGTPTSPLHF.